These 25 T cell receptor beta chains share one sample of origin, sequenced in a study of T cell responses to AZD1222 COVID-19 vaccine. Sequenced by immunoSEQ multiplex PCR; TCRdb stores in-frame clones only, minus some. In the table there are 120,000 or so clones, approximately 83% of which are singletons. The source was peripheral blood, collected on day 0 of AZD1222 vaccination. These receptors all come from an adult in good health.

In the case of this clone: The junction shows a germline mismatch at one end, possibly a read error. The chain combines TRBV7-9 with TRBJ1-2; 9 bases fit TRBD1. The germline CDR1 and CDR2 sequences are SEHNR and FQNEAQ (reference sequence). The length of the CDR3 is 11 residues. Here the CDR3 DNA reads TGTGCCAGCGGCCCGGGACAGGGACCCCTCTTC. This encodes CASGPGQGPLF. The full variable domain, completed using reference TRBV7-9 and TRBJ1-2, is DTGVSQNPRHKITKRGQNVTFRCDPISEHNRLYWYRQTLGQGPEFLTYFQNEAQLEKSRLLSDRFSAERPKGSFSTLEIQRTEQGDSAMYLCASGPGQGPLFGSGTRLTVV.

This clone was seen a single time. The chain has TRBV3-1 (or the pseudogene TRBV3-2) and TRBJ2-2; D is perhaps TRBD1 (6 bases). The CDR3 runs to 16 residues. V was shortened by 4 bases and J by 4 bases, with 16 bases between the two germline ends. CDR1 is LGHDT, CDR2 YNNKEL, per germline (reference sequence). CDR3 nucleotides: TGTGCCAGCAGCCTCCGGTGGCAGGGGACCACCGGGGAGCTGTTTTTT. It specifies CASSLRWQGTTGELFF.

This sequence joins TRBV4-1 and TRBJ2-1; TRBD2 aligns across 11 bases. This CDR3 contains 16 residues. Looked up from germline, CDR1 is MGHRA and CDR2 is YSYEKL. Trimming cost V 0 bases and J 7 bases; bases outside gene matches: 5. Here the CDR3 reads CASSQDPSGRSNEQFF. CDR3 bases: TGCGCCAGCAGCCAAGACCCTAGCGGGAGGAGTAATGAGCAGTTCTTC.

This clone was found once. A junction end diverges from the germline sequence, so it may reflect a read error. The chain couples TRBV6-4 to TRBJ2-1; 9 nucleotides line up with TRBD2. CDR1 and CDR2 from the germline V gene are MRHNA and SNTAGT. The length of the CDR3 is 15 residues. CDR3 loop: CARSSRGGGNDEQFF. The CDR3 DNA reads TGTGCCCGCAGTTCGCGCGGGGGGGGGAACGATGAGCAGTTCTTC.

CDR3: CASSRGQGRESQPQHF. The CDR3 region has the DNA TGTGCCAGTAGTAGGGGACAGGGGCGCGAAAGTCAGCCCCAGCATTTT. This chain connects TRBV19 to TRBJ1-5; TRBD1 matches 10 bases. The CDR3 is 16 amino acids. The V gene's germline CDR1 is LNHDA and CDR2 SQIVND (reference sequence). V dropped 4 bases and J dropped 6; count of bases not matched to a gene: 9.

CDR3 amino acids: CASSPFWDRYQETQYF. DNA for the CDR3: TGTGCCAGCAGTCCGTTTTGGGACAGGTATCAAGAGACCCAGTACTTC. The chain links TRBV28 to TRBJ2-5; TRBD1 aligns across 8 bases. The CDR3 has 16 amino acids. Germline CDR1 is MDHEN and CDR2 is SYDVKM. J gave up 2 bases and V 5 bases, and 10 bases lay outside the gene matches.

In DNA form, the CDR3 reads TGTGCCAGCAGGCGGACAGGGTGGACTGAAGCTTTCTTT. This translates into CASRRTGWTEAFF. The chain couples TRBV2 to TRBJ1-1; TRBD1 matches at 8 bases. After removal of 6 bases from V and 5 bases from J, the junction contained 5 bases not matched to a gene. The CDR3 totals 13 residues. Germline CDR1 is SNHLY and CDR2 is FYNNEI. The entire variable domain, with the rest obtained from reference TRBV2 and TRBJ1-1, is as follows: EPEVTQTPSHQVTQMGQEVILRCVPISNHLYFYWYRQILGQKVEFLVSFYNNEISEKSEIFDDQFSVERPDGSNFTLKIRSTKLEDSAMYFCASRRTGWTEAFFGQGTRLTVV.

The DNA for the CDR3 is TGCGCCAGCAGATCAGGGGGGGCGGCGGATAATCAGCCCCAGCATTTT. As protein: CASRSGGAADNQPQHF. V is TRBV5-1 and J is TRBJ1-5, with 7 bases matching TRBD1. This CDR3 comprises 16 residues. Trimming at V came to 5 bases and at J to 4 bases, leaving 12 bases not matched to a gene. From germline, CDR1 is SGHRS and CDR2 YFSETQ.

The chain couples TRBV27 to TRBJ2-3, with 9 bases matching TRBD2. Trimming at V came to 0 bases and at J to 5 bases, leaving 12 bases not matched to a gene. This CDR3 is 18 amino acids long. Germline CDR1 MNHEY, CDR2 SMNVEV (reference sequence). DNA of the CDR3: TGTGCCAGCAGTTTATCAGGTCTAGCGGGACCAATGGTAGATACGCAGTATTTT. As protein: CASSLSGLAGPMVDTQYF.

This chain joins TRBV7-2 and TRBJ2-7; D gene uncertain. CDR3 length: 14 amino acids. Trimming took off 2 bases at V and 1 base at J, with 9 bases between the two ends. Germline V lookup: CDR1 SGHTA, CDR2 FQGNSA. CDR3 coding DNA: TGTGCCAGCAGCTTAACAACTGTATCCTACGAGCAGTACTTC. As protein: CASSLTTVSYEQYF.

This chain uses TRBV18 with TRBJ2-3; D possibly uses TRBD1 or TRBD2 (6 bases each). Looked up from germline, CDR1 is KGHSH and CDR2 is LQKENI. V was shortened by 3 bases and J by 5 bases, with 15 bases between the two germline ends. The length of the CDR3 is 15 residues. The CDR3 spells CASSPPSGAGDTQYF. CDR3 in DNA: TGTGCCAGCTCACCCCCGTCGGGGGCTGGAGATACGCAGTATTTT.

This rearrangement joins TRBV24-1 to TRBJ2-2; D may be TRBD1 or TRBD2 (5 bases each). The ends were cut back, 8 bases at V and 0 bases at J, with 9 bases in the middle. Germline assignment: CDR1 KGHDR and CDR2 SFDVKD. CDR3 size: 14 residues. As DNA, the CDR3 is TGTGCCACCAAGGGACGATCGAACACCGGGGAGCTGTTTTTT. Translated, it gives CATKGRSNTGELFF.

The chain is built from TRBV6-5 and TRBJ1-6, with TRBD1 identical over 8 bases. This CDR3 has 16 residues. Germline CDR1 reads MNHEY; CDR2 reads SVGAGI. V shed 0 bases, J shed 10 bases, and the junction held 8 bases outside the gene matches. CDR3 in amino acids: CASSYSTLRGQSPLHF. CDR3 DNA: TGTGCCAGCAGTTACTCGACCCTCAGGGGGCAATCACCCCTCCACTTT.

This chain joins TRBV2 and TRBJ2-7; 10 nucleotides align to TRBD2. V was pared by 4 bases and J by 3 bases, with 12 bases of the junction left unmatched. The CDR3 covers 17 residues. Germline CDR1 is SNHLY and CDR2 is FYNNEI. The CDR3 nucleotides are TGTGCCAGCAGTGGCGAAGTAGCGGGGGGTTCCTACTACGAGCAGTACTTC. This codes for CASSGEVAGGSYYEQYF. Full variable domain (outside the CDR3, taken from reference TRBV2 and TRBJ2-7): EPEVTQTPSHQVTQMGQEVILRCVPISNHLYFYWYRQILGQKVEFLVSFYNNEISEKSEIFDDQFSVERPDGSNFTLKIRSTKLEDSAMYFCASSGEVAGGSYYEQYFGPGTRLTVT.

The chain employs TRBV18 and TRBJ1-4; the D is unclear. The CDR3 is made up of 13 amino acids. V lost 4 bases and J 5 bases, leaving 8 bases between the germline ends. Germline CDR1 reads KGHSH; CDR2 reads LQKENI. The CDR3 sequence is CASSLRTNEKLFF. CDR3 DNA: TGTGCCAGCTCACTCAGGACGAATGAAAAACTGTTTTTT.

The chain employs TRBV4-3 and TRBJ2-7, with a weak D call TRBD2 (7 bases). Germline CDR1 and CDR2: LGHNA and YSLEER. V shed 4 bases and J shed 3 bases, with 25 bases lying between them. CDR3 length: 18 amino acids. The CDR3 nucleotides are TGCGCCAGCAGCCTTTTCATATCCGGGGGGCGCATCCACTACGAGCAGTACTTC. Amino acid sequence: CASSLFISGGRIHYEQYF.

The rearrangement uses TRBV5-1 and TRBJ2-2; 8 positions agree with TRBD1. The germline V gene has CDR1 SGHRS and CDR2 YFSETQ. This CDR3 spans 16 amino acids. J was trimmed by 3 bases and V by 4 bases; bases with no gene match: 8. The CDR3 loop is CASSVSGTGHTGELFF. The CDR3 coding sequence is TGCGCCAGCAGCGTATCCGGGACAGGACACACCGGGGAGCTGTTTTTT.

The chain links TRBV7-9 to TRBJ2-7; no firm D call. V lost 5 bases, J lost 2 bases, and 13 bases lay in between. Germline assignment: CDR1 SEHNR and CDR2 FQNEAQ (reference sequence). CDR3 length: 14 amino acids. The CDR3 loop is CASSPDPRPYEQYF. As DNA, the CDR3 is TGTGCCAGCAGCCCCGACCCGCGGCCCTACGAGCAGTACTTC.

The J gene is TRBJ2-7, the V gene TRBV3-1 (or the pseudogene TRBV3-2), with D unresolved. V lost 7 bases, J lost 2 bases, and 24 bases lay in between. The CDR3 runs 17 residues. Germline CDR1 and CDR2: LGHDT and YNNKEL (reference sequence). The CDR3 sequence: CASTTPQNTGLPYEQYF. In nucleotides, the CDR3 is TGTGCCAGCACCACACCCCAGAATACGGGCCTCCCCTACGAGCAGTACTTC.

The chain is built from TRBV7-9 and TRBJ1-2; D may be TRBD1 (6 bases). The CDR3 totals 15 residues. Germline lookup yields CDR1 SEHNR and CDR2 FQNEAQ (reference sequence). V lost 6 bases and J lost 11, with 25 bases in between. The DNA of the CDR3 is TGTGCCAGCAGTTACACCGGGACAAGGGCGTCCCGGTACACCTTC. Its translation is CASSYTGTRASRYTF. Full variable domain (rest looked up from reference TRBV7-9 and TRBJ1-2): DTGVSQNPRHKITKRGQNVTFRCDPISEHNRLYWYRQTLGQGPEFLTYFQNEAQLEKSRLLSDRFSAERPKGSFSTLEIQRTEQGDSAMYLCASSYTGTRASRYTFGSGTRLTVV.

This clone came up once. As DNA, the CDR3 is TGTGCCAGCAGCAAAGTCAGGACAGGGGCTTACGAGCAGTACTTC. Its protein is CASSKVRTGAYEQYF. The genes are TRBV21-1 and TRBJ2-7; the listed D gene, TRBD1, was not tested against the DNA. TRBV21-1 is a known pseudogene. CDR3 size: 15 residues.

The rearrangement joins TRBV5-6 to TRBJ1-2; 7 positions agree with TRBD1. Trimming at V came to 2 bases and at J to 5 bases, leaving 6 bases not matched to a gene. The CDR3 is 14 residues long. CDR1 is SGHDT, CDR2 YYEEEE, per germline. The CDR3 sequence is CASSFRQGAYGYTF. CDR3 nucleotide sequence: TGTGCCAGCAGCTTCCGACAGGGAGCGTATGGCTACACCTTC.

The CDR3 DNA reads as TGTGCCAGCTCACCAGTGGGGGGTCCCAGCACAGATACGCAGTATTTT. It yields the protein CASSPVGGPSTDTQYF. J is TRBJ2-3 and V is TRBV18; maybe TRBD2 (6 bases). The germline V gene encodes CDR1 KGHSH and CDR2 LQKENI. V dropped 2 bases and J dropped 0 bases, with 12 bases sitting between them. CDR3 length equals 16 residues.

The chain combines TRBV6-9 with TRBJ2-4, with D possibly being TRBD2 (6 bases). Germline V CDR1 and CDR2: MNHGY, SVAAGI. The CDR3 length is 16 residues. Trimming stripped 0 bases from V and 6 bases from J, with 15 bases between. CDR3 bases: TGTGCCAGCAGTTATTCTGGGCGGGAATTTCTAAACATTCAGTACTTC. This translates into CASSYSGREFLNIQYF.

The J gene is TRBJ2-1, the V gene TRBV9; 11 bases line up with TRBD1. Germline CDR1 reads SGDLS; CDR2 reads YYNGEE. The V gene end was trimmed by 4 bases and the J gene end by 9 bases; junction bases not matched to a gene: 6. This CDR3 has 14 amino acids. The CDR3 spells CASSPGQGAVEQFF. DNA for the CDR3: TGTGCCAGCAGCCCCGGACAGGGGGCGGTTGAGCAGTTCTTC.